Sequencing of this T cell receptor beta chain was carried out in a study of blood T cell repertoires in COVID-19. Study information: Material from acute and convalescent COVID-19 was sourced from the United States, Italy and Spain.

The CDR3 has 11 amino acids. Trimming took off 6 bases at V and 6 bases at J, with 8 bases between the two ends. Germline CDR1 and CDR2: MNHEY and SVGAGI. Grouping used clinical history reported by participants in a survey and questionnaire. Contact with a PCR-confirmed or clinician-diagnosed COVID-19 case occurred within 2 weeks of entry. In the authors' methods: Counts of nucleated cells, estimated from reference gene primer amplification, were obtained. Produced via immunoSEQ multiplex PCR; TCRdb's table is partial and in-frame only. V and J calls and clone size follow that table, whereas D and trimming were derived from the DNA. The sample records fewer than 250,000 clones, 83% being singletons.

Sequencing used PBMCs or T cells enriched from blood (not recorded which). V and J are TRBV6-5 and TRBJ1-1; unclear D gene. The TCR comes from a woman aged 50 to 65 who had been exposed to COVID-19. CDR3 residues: CASSSGSEAFF. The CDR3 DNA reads TGTGCCAGCAGCTCCGGGTCTGAAGCTTTCTTT.